This entry lists 14 T cell receptor beta chains sequenced from one sample in a study of blood T cell repertoires in COVID-19. Data came from immunoSEQ multiplex PCR; TCRdb stores just in-frame clones and leaves some out. The data contain 25,000 to 40,000 clones, 80% to 90% of them seen just once; the ten biggest clones take up 11% to 15%. The sample comprised peripheral blood. The receptors here all came from a man aged 55-75 years with active COVID-19.

This clone showed up just a few times. The V and J genes are TRBV4-3 and TRBJ1-3, with D maybe TRBD1 (5 bases). The CDR3 extends over 14 amino acids. CDR1 LGHNA and CDR2 YSLEER come from the germline V gene. Trimming took off 5 bases at V and 0 bases at J, with 8 bases between the two ends. CDR3 sequence (DNA): TGCGCCAGCAGCTCGGGGGACTCTGGAAACACCATATATTTT. It yields the protein CASSSGDSGNTIYF.

The rearrangement links TRBV11-1 to TRBJ1-1; TRBD1 matches at 9 bases. V trimming: 5 bases; J trimming: 2 bases; junction bases outside the gene matches: 6. Germline CDR1 SGHAT, CDR2 FQDESV (reference sequence). The CDR3 loop spans 15 amino acids. CDR3 nucleotide sequence: TGTGCCAGCAGCGCAGAGGACAGGGGTAACACTGAAGCTTTCTTT. This translates into CASSAEDRGNTEAFF.

The chain combines TRBV10-3 with TRBJ2-3, with 9 nucleotides matching TRBD2. The CDR3 spans 16 residues. The V and J ends lost 2 bases and 6 bases, in that order; junction bases with no gene match: 9. CDR1 ENHRY and CDR2 SYGVKD come from the germline V gene. The CDR3 DNA reads as TGTGCCATCAGTGAGCATAGCGGGGGCCGGGTGGATACGCAGTATTTT. It specifies CAISEHSGGRVDTQYF.

The J gene is TRBJ2-7, the V gene TRBV6-2 or TRBV6-3; 10 nucleotides agree with TRBD2. This CDR3 spans 18 amino acids. Per the germline V gene, CDR1 is MNHEY and CDR2 is SVGEGT. V trimming: 6 bases; J trimming: 5 bases; junction bases outside the gene matches: 19. The CDR3 loop reads CASSPLASGGYYSDEQYF. In DNA, the CDR3 is TGTGCCAGCAGCCCCCTAGCTAGCGGGGGTTACTACTCTGACGAGCAGTACTTC.

CDR3 protein: CASSYSTGTGNTIYF. CDR3 coding DNA: TGTGCCAGCAGTTACTCCACAGGGACTGGAAACACCATATATTTT. The chain joins TRBV6-5 to TRBJ1-3; D perhaps matches TRBD1 (6 bases). V shed 0 bases and J shed 2 bases, with 8 bases lying between them. CDR3 length: 15 amino acids. Germline V CDR1 and CDR2: MNHEY, SVGAGI.

CDR3 coding DNA: TGTGCCAGTCGGTTGGCGGGAGGTAACACCGGGGAGCTGTTTTTT. It yields the protein CASRLAGGNTGELFF. This chain links TRBV19 with TRBJ2-2; 8 bases match TRBD2. V shed 8 bases, J shed 2 bases, and the junction held 7 bases outside the gene matches. The germline V gene has CDR1 LNHDA and CDR2 SQIVND (reference sequence). This CDR3 has 15 amino acids.

This clone showed up just once. The chain uses TRBV27 and TRBJ2-7; the match to TRBD1 covers 10 bases. Germline V gene sequence: CDR1 MNHEY, CDR2 SMNVEV (reference sequence). V dropped 6 bases and J dropped 5; count of bases not matched to a gene: 7. The CDR3 has 14 amino acids. The CDR3 DNA is TGTGCCAGCAGCGACAGGGGGCCCCAGGACGAGCAGTACTTC. Translating gives CASSDRGPQDEQYF.

The CDR3 region is CASSQEGGRPSTDTQYF. The CDR3 DNA is TGCGCCAGCAGCCAAGAGGGAGGGCGGCCTAGCACAGATACGCAGTATTTT. The rearrangement uses TRBV4-1 and TRBJ2-3; 7 bases agree with TRBD2. The junction had 6 bases not matched to a gene; V was cut back by 0 bases and J by 0 bases. CDR1 is MGHRA, CDR2 YSYEKL, per germline. This CDR3 comprises 17 residues.

The V call is TRBV5-1, the J call TRBJ2-2, with D hard to call. Germline V gene data show CDR1 as SGHRS and CDR2 as YFSETQ. Trimming stripped 0 bases from V and 3 bases from J, with 3 bases between. This CDR3 is built from 13 residues. The CDR3 protein is CASSLADTGELFF. CDR3 sequence (DNA): TGCGCCAGCAGCTTGGCCGACACCGGGGAGCTGTTTTTT.

J is TRBJ2-1 and V is TRBV7-2; a possible D gene is TRBD1 (5 bases). Germline V gene data show CDR1 as SGHTA and CDR2 as FQGNSA. The CDR3 contains 12 residues. Trimming took off 10 bases at V and 9 bases at J, with 16 bases between the two ends. DNA of the CDR3: TGTGCCACCAGGCAGGGAAAGGGTGAGCAGTTCTTC. This sequence encodes CATRQGKGEQFF. Using reference TRBV7-2 and TRBJ2-1 for the parts outside the CDR3, the full variable domain is GAGVSQSPSNKVTEKGKDVELRCDPISGHTALYWYRQSLGQGLEFLIYFQGNSAPDKSGLPSDRFSAERTGGSVSTLTIQRTQQEDSAVYLCATRQGKGEQFFGPGTRLTVL.

In its sample, this clone was seen a few times. V is TRBV24-1 and J is TRBJ1-5, with D tentatively TRBD1 (5 bases). CDR3 length equals 12 residues. Per germline, CDR1 KGHDR and CDR2 SFDVKD. Trimming took 8 bases from V and 5 from J, leaving 9 bases between them. The CDR3 sequence is CATMGGYQPQHF. The CDR3 nucleotides are TGTGCCACCATGGGGGGTTATCAGCCCCAGCATTTT.

The chain recombines TRBV7-8 with TRBJ2-1; a possible D gene is TRBD2 (7 bases). V was trimmed by 1 base and J by 8 bases, leaving 15 bases between them. Germline values: CDR1 SGHVS, CDR2 FQNEAQ. The CDR3 length is 15 residues. Here the CDR3 DNA reads TGTGCCAGCAGCTTAGGGGGGGGGCAGATGGATGAGCAGTTCTTC. This sequence encodes CASSLGGGQMDEQFF.

The chain is built from TRBV7-2 and TRBJ2-1, with TRBD2 as a possible D gene (6 bases). V dropped 0 bases and J dropped 2 bases, with 23 bases sitting between them. Germline CDR1 and CDR2: SGHTA and FQGNSA. There are 20 residues in the CDR3. CDR3 DNA: TGTGCCAGCAGCTTAGCTCGGGGGTTTAGCGGCCTCAGGCCCTACAATGAGCAGTTCTTC. This gives the protein CASSLARGFSGLRPYNEQFF.

This clone was recorded a few times. The rearrangement uses TRBV6-6 and TRBJ1-5, with 7 bases that match TRBD1. With V trimmed by 6 bases and J by 2 bases, 4 bases remained unmatched. The germline gives CDR1 MNHNY, CDR2 SVGAGI (reference sequence). The CDR3 loop spans 14 amino acids. The CDR3 protein is CASSHGQGNQPQHF. In DNA form, the CDR3 reads TGTGCCAGCAGCCATGGACAGGGCAATCAGCCCCAGCATTTT.